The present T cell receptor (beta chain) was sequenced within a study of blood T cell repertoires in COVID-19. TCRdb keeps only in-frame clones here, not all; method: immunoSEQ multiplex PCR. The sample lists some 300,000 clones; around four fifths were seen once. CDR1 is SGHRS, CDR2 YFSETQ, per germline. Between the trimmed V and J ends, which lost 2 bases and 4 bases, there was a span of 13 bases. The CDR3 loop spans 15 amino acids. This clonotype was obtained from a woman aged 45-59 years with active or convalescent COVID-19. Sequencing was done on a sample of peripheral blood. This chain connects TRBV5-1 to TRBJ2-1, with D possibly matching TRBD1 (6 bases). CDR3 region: CASSLQGSGYNEQFF. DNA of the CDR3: TGCGCCAGCAGCTTACAGGGATCCGGATACAATGAGCAGTTCTTC.